The next 28 T cell receptor beta chains were all read from a single sample in a study of shared clonotypes between healthy human individuals. The repertoire was sequenced with immunoSEQ multiplex PCR; TCRdb's copy has only in-frame clones and lacks some. The table has more than 1 million clones, more than 75% seen once. Material: memory CD4+ T cells from PBMCs. Documented subset: CD45RA-negative fraction. These receptors all stem from a man aged 18 to 30 in good health. Some clones in this sample may be carry-over from other donors' samples.

In this sample, this clone turned up a few times. This chain uses TRBV15 with TRBJ2-1, with D unresolved. V lost 3 bases to trimming and J lost 7 bases, with 4 bases between them. CDR1 is LNHNV and CDR2 is YYDKDF in the germline V gene (reference sequence). CDR3 size: 11 residues. The CDR3 loop reads CATSSSNEQFF. The CDR3 DNA is TGTGCCACCAGCAGTTCTAATGAGCAGTTCTTC.

The chain couples TRBV30 to TRBJ2-5, with D unclear. Germline loops: CDR1 GTSNPN, CDR2 SVGIG (reference sequence). Trimming shortened V by 1 base and J by 0 bases, and 9 bases separated the two germline ends. The CDR3 totals 14 residues. CDR3 amino acids: CAWSGAKNQETQYF. CDR3 coding DNA: TGTGCCTGGAGTGGGGCGAAAAACCAAGAGACCCAGTACTTC.

The chain combines TRBV7-9 with TRBJ2-7; D is possibly TRBD1 (5 bases). Deletions cut 4 bases from V and 1 base from J, with 14 bases between. The length of the CDR3 is 15 residues. Germline V lookup: CDR1 SEHNR, CDR2 FQNEAQ (reference sequence). The CDR3 DNA reads TGTGCCAGCAGCTCCTTACTTCAGGGATCCTACGAGCAGTACTTC. Its protein is CASSSLLQGSYEQYF.

CDR3 DNA sequence: TGTGCCAGTACGGCGGACGGCAGGCTGAACAATGAGCAGTTCTTC. As protein: CASTADGRLNNEQFF. J is TRBJ2-1 and V is TRBV19; no firm D call. V dropped 7 bases and J dropped 5 bases, with 18 bases sitting between them. The CDR3 runs to 15 residues. Germline CDR1 is LNHDA and CDR2 is SQIVND (reference sequence).

This clone has only one observation. The V call is TRBV7-3, the J call TRBJ2-2, with 8 bases matching TRBD1. Germline lookup yields CDR1 SGHTA and CDR2 FQGTGA. V gave up 1 base and J gave up 1 base; unmatched junction bases: 8. This CDR3 has 18 residues. DNA for the CDR3: TGTGCCAGCAGCTTAATTGCGCAAGGGACAGGGAACACCGGGGAGCTGTTTTTT. It translates to CASSLIAQGTGNTGELFF.

The chain links TRBV18 to TRBJ2-6, with D unresolved. The CDR3 runs 16 residues. Germline-derived CDR1 and CDR2 are KGHSH and LQKENI. V was shortened by 2 bases and J by 0 bases, with 8 bases between the two germline ends. The DNA of the CDR3 is TGTGCCAGCTCACCAAGACTTTCCTCTGGGGCCAACGTCCTGACTTTC. Translation gives CASSPRLSSGANVLTF.

The chain carries TRBV2 and TRBJ2-1, with 10 bases identical to TRBD2. The CDR3 spans 16 residues. Germline CDR1 is SNHLY and CDR2 is FYNNEI. The V segment lost 1 base and the J segment 2 bases; nucleotides outside the gene matches: 2. The CDR3 coding sequence is TGTGCCAGCAGTGAAGGACTAGCGGGCCCCTACAATGAGCAGTTCTTC. Translation gives CASSEGLAGPYNEQFF.

The chain recombines TRBV5-1 with TRBJ1-2; no clear D gene. The V end lost 2 bases, the J end lost 2 bases, and 13 bases lay between the germline ends. The CDR3 length is 15 residues. Germline assignment: CDR1 SGHRS and CDR2 YFSETQ. The CDR3 bases are TGCGCCAGCAGCTTTTCGGGAGGATCCAACTATGGCTACACCTTC. Translation gives CASSFSGGSNYGYTF.

V gene TRBV2 combines with J gene TRBJ2-2; D gene ambiguous. Germline V gives CDR1 SNHLY, CDR2 FYNNEI. V lost 6 bases to trimming and J lost 7 bases, with 6 bases between them. The CDR3 is 11 amino acids. CDR3 DNA sequence: TGTGCCAGCAGACGGCTCGGGGAGCTGTTTTTT. Amino acids: CASRRLGELFF.

The chain uses TRBV2 and TRBJ2-3, with D uncertain. Trimming shortened V by 6 bases and J by 4 bases, and 11 bases separated the two germline ends. The CDR3 is made up of 13 amino acids. Germline loops: CDR1 SNHLY, CDR2 FYNNEI. CDR3 nucleotide sequence: TGTGCCAGCAGGGCGTCTACCGCAGATACGCAGTATTTT. As protein: CASRASTADTQYF.

The rearrangement links TRBV5-8 to TRBJ2-7; a weak D match, TRBD2 (6 bases). Looked up from germline, CDR1 is SGHTS and CDR2 is YDEGEE. The CDR3 is made up of 16 amino acids. V lost 4 bases and J 4 bases, leaving 21 bases between the germline ends. The CDR3 loop reads CASSPVAAGRGYEQYF. The CDR3 coding sequence is TGTGCCAGCAGCCCGGTTGCCGCGGGACGCGGGTACGAGCAGTACTTC.

This clone was observed a few times. This sequence joins TRBV27 and TRBJ2-7, with 7 bases fitting TRBD2. The germline CDR1 and CDR2 sequences are MNHEY and SMNVEV (reference sequence). After removal of 6 bases from V and 6 bases from J, the junction contained 8 bases not matched to a gene. The CDR3 is made up of 13 amino acids. For the CDR3, the DNA is TGTGCCAGCAGAAAAACTAGCGAGGGCGAGCAGTACTTC. It specifies CASRKTSEGEQYF.

The chain has TRBV5-1 and TRBJ2-3, with 9 bases fitting TRBD1. The CDR3 loop spans 16 amino acids. The V segment lost 3 bases and the J segment 4 bases; nucleotides outside the gene matches: 9. Looked up from germline, CDR1 is SGHRS and CDR2 is YFSETQ. The CDR3 region is CASSYGGTGLADTQYF. CDR3 coding DNA: TGCGCCAGCAGCTACGGGGGGACAGGGCTGGCAGATACGCAGTATTTT.

The CDR3 here is CASSFQGAGTEAFF. DNA for the CDR3: TGTGCCAGCAGTTTCCAGGGGGCAGGCACTGAAGCTTTCTTT. The V gene is TRBV27, the J gene TRBJ1-1, with 8 bases that match TRBD1. The CDR3 runs to 14 residues. With V trimmed by 3 bases and J by 4 bases, 4 bases remained unmatched. Per the germline V gene, CDR1 is MNHEY and CDR2 is SMNVEV (reference sequence).

In the case of this clone: In this CDR3 the conserved last residue, phenylalanine or tryptophan, is missing, so a read error is likely. The DNA is left out, because the CDR3 cannot be placed on it with certainty; the CDR3 is given as TCRdb lists it. The chain combines TRBV20-1 with TRBJ1-2; the DNA was not used to check the table's D call, TRBD1. The germline V gene has CDR1 DFQATT and CDR2 SNEGSKA (reference sequence). The CDR3 has 11 residues if both end residues are counted. CDR3 sequence: CSALGQATLFV.

Of note for this clone: A much larger clone lies one base from this, so it may be a read error. The chain combines TRBV5-1 with TRBJ2-2; 13 nucleotides align to TRBD2. The CDR3 sequence is 15 residues long. Unmatched junction bases numbered 2, after V lost 3 bases and J lost 6 bases. Germline lookup yields CDR1 SGHRS and CDR2 YFSETQ. Here the CDR3 DNA reads TGCGCCAGCAGCTCCGGACTAGCGGGAGCCGGGGAGCTGTTTTTT. Amino acid sequence: CASSSGLAGAGELFF.

This clone came up once. The chain combines TRBV15 with TRBJ1-4, with a possible D match to TRBD1 (5 bases). V was pared by 3 bases and J by 8 bases, with 13 bases between. CDR3 length equals 14 residues. Germline assignment: CDR1 LNHNV and CDR2 YYDKDF (reference sequence). DNA for the CDR3: TGTGCCACCAGCAGGCCGGGGGTAGGCGAAAAACTGTTTTTT. Translating gives CATSRPGVGEKLFF.

V and J are TRBV9 and TRBJ1-1, with a possible D match to TRBD1 (5 bases). V was trimmed by 0 bases and J by 6 bases, leaving 15 bases between them. The germline V gene has CDR1 SGDLS and CDR2 YYNGEE. The CDR3 has 15 residues. The DNA for the CDR3 is TGTGCCAGCAGCGTAGATGGGGCCCTGGTACCTGAAGCTTTCTTT. Amino acids: CASSVDGALVPEAFF.

This clone was observed a handful of times. The rearrangement joins TRBV7-9 to TRBJ1-5; a weak D match, TRBD1 (5 bases). Germline lookup yields CDR1 SEHNR and CDR2 FQNEAQ (reference sequence). Deletions cut 2 bases from V and 6 bases from J, with 17 bases between. This CDR3 contains 16 residues. CDR3 region: CASSLTGQGGSQPQHF. CDR3 sequence (DNA): TGTGCCAGCAGCTTAACGGGGCAGGGAGGGAGTCAGCCCCAGCATTTT.

This clone has a count of ten or more. The chain couples TRBV28 to TRBJ2-5, with D possibly being TRBD2 (6 bases). V was clipped by 4 bases and J by 3 bases, with 9 bases between them. CDR3 length: 13 amino acids. Germline V gene lookup returns CDR1 MDHEN and CDR2 SYDVKM. CDR3 amino acids: CASSSGGKETQYF. CDR3 DNA: TGTGCCAGCAGTTCGGGCGGGAAAGAGACCCAGTACTTC.

The chain is built from TRBV6-5 and TRBJ2-7; D remains ambiguous. V was shortened by 0 bases and J by 4 bases, with 13 bases between the two germline ends. The CDR3 runs to 15 residues. Germline CDR1 is MNHEY and CDR2 is SVGAGI. The CDR3 is CASSYSIQPSYEQYF. The CDR3 nucleotides read TGTGCCAGCAGTTACTCGATTCAGCCCTCTTACGAGCAGTACTTC.

This clone was counted only a few times. This rearrangement joins TRBV7-2 to TRBJ2-2; 9 bases line up with TRBD2. Germline V gene lookup returns CDR1 SGHTA and CDR2 FQGNSA. This CDR3 is built from 16 residues. The V and J ends lost 2 bases and 1 base, in that order; junction bases with no gene match: 2. CDR3 in amino acids: CASSLFSGRNTGELFF. The DNA of the CDR3 is TGTGCCAGCAGCTTATTTAGCGGGAGGAACACCGGGGAGCTGTTTTTT.

J is TRBJ2-7 and V is TRBV4-1; the D gene is possibly TRBD1 (5 bases). The CDR3 contains 13 residues. Germline V gene data show CDR1 as MGHRA and CDR2 as YSYEKL. The germline V and J ends were trimmed by 4 bases and 5 bases, with 12 bases remaining between them. The CDR3 is CASSPQGSHEQYF. The CDR3 DNA reads as TGCGCCAGCAGCCCTCAGGGTTCTCACGAGCAGTACTTC.

The rearrangement uses TRBV27 and TRBJ1-1, with no clear D. CDR3 size: 11 residues. V gave up 8 bases and J gave up 1 base, with 5 bases separating them. Germline V gene data show CDR1 as MNHEY and CDR2 as SMNVEV (reference sequence). The CDR3 region is CASLRNTEAFF. The CDR3 DNA reads as TGTGCCAGCTTAAGGAACACTGAAGCTTTCTTT.

The CDR3 reads CASSSSGGPGELFF. The CDR3 bases are TGTGCCAGCAGCTCATCAGGGGGCCCCGGGGAGCTGTTTTTT. The chain couples TRBV7-2 to TRBJ2-2; 8 nucleotides align to TRBD1. This CDR3 region has 14 residues. CDR1 and CDR2 from the germline V gene are SGHTA and FQGNSA. Trimming removed 4 bases from V and 6 bases from J; junction bases left unmatched: 4.

V usage is TRBV5-1 and J usage is TRBJ1-4, with D tentatively TRBD1 (5 bases). V was clipped by 6 bases and J by 5 bases, with 17 bases between them. The CDR3 has 15 residues. In germline, CDR1 is SGHRS, CDR2 YFSETQ. The CDR3 region is CASTRGRRDNEKLFF. The CDR3 DNA follows: TGCGCCAGCACCCGGGGAAGGAGGGACAATGAAAAACTGTTTTTT.

This clone has only a few counts. V and J are TRBV4-2 and TRBJ1-1; TRBD1 matches 9 bases. The J segment lost 11 bases and the V segment lost 1 base, leaving 11 bases of the junction unmatched. The CDR3 has 15 residues. Germline V gene sequence: CDR1 LGHNA, CDR2 YNFKEQ. DNA of the CDR3: TGTGCCAGCAGCCAAGTCATACAGGGGGCCCCGGGGGCTTTCTTT. Amino acids: CASSQVIQGAPGAFF.

The chain recombines TRBV9 with TRBJ1-3; D is perhaps TRBD1 (6 bases). Trimming removed 0 bases from V and 6 bases from J, with 13 bases in between. From germline, CDR1 is SGDLS and CDR2 YYNGEE. The CDR3 length is 15 residues. CDR3 sequence reads: CASSVGQVQENTIYF. The CDR3 DNA follows: TGTGCCAGCAGCGTAGGACAGGTCCAGGAAAACACCATATATTTT.